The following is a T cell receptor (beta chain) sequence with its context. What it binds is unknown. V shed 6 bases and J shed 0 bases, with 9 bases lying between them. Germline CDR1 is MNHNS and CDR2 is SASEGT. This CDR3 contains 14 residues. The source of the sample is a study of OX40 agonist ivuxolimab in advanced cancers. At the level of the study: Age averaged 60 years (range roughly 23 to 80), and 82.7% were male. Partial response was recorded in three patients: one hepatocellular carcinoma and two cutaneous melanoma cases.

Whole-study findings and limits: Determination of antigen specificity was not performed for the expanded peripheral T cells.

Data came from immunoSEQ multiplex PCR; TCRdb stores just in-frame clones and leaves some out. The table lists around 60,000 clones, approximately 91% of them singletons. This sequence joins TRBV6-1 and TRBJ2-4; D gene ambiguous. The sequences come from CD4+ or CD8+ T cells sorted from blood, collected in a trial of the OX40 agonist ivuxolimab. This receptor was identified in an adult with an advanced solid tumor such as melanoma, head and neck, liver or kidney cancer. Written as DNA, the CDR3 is TGTGCCAGCAGGGGGTCTGGAGCCAAAAACATTCAGTACTTC. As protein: CASRGSGAKNIQYF.